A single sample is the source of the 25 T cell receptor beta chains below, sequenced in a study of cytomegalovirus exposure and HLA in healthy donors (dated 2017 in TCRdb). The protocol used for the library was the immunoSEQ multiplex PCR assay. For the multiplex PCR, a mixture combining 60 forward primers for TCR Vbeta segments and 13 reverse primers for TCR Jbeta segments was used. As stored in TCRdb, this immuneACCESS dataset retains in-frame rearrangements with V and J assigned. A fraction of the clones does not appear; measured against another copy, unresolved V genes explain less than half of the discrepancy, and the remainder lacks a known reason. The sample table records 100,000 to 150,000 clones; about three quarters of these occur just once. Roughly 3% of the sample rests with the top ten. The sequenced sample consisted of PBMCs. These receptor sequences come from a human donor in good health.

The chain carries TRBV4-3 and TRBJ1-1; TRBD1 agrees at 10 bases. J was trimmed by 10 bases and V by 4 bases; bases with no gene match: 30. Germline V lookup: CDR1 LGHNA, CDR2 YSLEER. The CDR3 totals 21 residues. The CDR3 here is CASSPSGPGQGVSPRDWGAFF. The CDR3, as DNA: TGCGCCAGCAGCCCTTCGGGCCCCGGACAGGGGGTCTCTCCCAGGGATTGGGGAGCTTTCTTT.

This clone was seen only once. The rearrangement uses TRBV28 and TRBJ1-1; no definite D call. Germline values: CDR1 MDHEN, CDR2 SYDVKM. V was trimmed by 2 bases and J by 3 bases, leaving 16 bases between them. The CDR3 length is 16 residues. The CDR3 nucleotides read TGTGCCAGCAGTTTAGGAGGGTCTGGCGGATACACTGAAGCTTTCTTT. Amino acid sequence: CASSLGGSGGYTEAFF. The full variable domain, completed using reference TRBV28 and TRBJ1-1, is DVKVTQSSRYLVKRTGEKVFLECVQDMDHENMFWYRQDPGLGLRLIYFSYDVKMKEKGDIPEGYSVSREKKERFSLILESASTNQTSMYLCASSLGGSGGYTEAFFGQGTRLTVV.

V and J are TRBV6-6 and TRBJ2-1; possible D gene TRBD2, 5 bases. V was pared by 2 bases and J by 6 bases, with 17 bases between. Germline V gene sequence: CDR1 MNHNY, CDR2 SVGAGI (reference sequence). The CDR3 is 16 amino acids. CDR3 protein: CASSYTPPLGFNEQFF. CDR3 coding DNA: TGTGCCAGCAGTTACACCCCCCCACTAGGTTTCAATGAGCAGTTCTTC.

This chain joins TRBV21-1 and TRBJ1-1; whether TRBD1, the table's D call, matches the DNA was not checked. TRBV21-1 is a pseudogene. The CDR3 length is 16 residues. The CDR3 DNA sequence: TGTGCCAGCAGCAAACGACAGGGGGGTGGGGGCACTGAAGCTTTCTTT. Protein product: CASSKRQGGGGTEAFF.

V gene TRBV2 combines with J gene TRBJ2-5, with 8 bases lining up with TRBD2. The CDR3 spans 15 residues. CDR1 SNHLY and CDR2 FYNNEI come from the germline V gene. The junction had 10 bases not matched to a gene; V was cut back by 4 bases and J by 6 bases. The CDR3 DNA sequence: TGTGCCAGCAGTGGGTTAGTCGGGAGGGCGAAGACCCAGTACTTC. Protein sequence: CASSGLVGRAKTQYF. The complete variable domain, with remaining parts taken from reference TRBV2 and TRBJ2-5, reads EPEVTQTPSHQVTQMGQEVILRCVPISNHLYFYWYRQILGQKVEFLVSFYNNEISEKSEIFDDQFSVERPDGSNFTLKIRSTKLEDSAMYFCASSGLVGRAKTQYFGPGTRLLVL.

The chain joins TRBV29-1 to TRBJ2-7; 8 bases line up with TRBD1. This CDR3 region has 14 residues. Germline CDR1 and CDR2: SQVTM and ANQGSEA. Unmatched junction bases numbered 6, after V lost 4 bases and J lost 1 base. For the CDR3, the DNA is TGCAGCGTTGCTCAGGGGGCGAATTCCTACGAGCAGTACTTC. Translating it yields CSVAQGANSYEQYF.

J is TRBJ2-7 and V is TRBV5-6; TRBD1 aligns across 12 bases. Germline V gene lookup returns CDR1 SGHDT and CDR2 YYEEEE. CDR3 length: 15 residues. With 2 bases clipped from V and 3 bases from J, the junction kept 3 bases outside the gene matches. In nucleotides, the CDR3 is TGTGCCAGCAGCTTACGGGACAGGGGGCACTACGAGCAGTACTTC. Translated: CASSLRDRGHYEQYF.

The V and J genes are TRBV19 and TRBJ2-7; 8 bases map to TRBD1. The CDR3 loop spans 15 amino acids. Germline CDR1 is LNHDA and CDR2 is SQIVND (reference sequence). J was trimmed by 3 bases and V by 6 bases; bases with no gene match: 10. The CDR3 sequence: CASSQAPGGNYEQYF. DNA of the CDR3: TGTGCCAGTAGCCAAGCACCAGGGGGCAACTACGAGCAGTACTTC. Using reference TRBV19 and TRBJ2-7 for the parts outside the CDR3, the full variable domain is DGGITQSPKYLFRKEGQNVTLSCEQNLNHDAMYWYRQDPGQGLRLIYYSQIVNDFQKGDIAEGYSVSREKKESFPLTVTSAQKNPTAFYLCASSQAPGGNYEQYFGPGTRLTVT.

The CDR3 DNA sequence: TGTGCCTGGAGCGGCAGGGGCTACACCTTC. Translated, it gives CAWSGRGYTF. The chain employs TRBV30 and TRBJ1-2, with no clear D. There are 10 residues in the CDR3. V was clipped by 3 bases and J by 8 bases, with 7 bases between them. CDR1 is GTSNPN and CDR2 is SVGIG in the germline V gene (reference sequence).

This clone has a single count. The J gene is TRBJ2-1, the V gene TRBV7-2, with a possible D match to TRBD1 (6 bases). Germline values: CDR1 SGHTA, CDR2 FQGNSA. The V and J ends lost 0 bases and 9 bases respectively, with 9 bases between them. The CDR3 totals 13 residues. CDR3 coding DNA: TGTGCCAGCAGCTTAGCAGGGGGTGGTGAGCAGTTCTTC. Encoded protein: CASSLAGGGEQFF. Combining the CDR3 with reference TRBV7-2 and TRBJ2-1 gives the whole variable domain GAGVSQSPSNKVTEKGKDVELRCDPISGHTALYWYRQSLGQGLEFLIYFQGNSAPDKSGLPSDRFSAERTGGSVSTLTIQRTQQEDSAVYLCASSLAGGGEQFFGPGTRLTVL.

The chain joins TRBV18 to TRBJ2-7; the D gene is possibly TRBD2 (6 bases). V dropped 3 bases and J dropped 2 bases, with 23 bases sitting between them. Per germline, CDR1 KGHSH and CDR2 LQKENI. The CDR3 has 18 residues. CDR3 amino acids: CASSPLQPGTPVAYEQYF. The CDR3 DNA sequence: TGTGCCAGCTCACCGCTTCAACCCGGGACTCCTGTCGCCTACGAGCAGTACTTC.

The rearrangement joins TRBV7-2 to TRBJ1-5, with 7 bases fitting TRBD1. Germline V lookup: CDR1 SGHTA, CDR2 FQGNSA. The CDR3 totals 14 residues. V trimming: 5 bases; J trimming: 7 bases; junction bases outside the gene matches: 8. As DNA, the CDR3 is TGTGCCAGCAGCCACGGGGACAGAATGCAGCCCCAGCATTTT. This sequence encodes CASSHGDRMQPQHF.

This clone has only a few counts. DNA for the CDR3: TGCGCCAGCAGCTCATATTCTCCAGGGGGGCATGGCTACACCTTC. The encoded protein is CASSSYSPGGHGYTF. The rearrangement joins TRBV4-3 to TRBJ1-2; 7 nucleotides line up with TRBD1. In germline, CDR1 is LGHNA, CDR2 YSLEER. CDR3 length: 15 amino acids. The J segment lost 6 bases and the V segment lost 5 bases, leaving 12 bases of the junction unmatched.

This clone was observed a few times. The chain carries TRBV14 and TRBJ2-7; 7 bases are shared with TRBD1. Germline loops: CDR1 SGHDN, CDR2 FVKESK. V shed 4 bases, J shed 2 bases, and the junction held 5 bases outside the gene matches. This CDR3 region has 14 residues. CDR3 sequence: CASSRRQGPYEQYF. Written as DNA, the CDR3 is TGTGCCAGCAGCCGCCGACAGGGTCCCTACGAGCAGTACTTC.

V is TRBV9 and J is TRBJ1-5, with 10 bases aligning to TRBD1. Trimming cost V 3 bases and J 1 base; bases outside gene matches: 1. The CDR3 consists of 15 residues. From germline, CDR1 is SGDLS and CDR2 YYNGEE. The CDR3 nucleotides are TGTGCCAGCAGCGAGACAGGGGGCAGCAATCAGCCCCAGCATTTT. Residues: CASSETGGSNQPQHF.

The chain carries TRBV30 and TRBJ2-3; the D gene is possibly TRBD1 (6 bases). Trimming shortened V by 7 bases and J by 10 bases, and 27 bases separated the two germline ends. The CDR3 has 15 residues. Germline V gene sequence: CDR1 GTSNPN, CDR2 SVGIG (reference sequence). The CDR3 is CASTHTILGGLAQYF. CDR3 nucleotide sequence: TGTGCCTCAACTCACACTATCCTAGGGGGATTGGCGCAGTATTTT.

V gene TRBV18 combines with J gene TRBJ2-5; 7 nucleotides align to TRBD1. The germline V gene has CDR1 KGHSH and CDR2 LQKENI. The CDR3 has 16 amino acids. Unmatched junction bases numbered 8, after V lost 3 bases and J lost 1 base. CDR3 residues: CASSPFGGQLQETQYF. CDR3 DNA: TGTGCCAGCTCACCCTTTGGGGGACAGCTCCAAGAGACCCAGTACTTC. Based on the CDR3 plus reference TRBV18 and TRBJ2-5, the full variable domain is NAGVMQNPRHLVRRRGQEARLRCSPMKGHSHVYWYRQLPEEGLKFMVYLQKENIIDESGMPKERFSAEFPKEGPSILRIQQVVRGDSAAYFCASSPFGGQLQETQYFGPGTRLLVL.

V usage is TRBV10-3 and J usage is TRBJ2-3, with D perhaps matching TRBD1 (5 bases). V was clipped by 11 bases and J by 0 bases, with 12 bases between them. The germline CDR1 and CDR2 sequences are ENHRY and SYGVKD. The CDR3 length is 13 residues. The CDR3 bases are TGTGCCGCTAAGGGGCCGAGCACAGATACGCAGTATTTT. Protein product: CAAKGPSTDTQYF.

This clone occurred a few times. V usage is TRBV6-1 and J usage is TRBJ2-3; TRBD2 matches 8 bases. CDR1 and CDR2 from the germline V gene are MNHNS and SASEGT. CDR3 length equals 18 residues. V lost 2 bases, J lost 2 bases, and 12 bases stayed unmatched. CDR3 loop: CASSELRASGSNTDTQYF. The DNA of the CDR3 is TGTGCCAGCAGTGAACTCCGCGCTAGCGGGTCCAACACAGATACGCAGTATTTT.

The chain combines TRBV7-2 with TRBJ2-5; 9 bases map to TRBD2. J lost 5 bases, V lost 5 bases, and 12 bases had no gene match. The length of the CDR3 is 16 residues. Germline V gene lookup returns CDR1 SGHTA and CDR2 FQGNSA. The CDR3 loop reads CASSLLRGGEGETQYF. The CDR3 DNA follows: TGTGCCAGCAGCCTACTGCGGGGGGGCGAAGGCGAGACCCAGTACTTC.

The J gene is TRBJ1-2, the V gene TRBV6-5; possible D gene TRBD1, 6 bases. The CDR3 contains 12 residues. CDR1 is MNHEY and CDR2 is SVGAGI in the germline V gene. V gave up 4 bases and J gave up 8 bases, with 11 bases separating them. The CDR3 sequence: CASSLQGSGYTF. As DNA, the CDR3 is TGTGCCAGCAGTTTACAGGGTAGCGGCTACACCTTC.

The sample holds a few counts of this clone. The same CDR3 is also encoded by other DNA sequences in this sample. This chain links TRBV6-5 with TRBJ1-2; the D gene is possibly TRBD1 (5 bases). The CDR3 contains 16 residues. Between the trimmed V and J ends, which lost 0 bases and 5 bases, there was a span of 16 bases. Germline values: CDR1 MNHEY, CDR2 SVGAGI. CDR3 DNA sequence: TGTGCCAGCAGTTACTCTCGAACCGGGGGAGGATATGGCTACACCTTC. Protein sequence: CASSYSRTGGGYGYTF.

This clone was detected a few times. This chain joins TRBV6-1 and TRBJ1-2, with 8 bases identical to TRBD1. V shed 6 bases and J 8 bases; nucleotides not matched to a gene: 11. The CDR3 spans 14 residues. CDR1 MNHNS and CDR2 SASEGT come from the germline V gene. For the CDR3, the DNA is TGTGCCAGCAGAGACGGACAGGGTGTTAAGGGCTACACCTTC. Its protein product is CASRDGQGVKGYTF.

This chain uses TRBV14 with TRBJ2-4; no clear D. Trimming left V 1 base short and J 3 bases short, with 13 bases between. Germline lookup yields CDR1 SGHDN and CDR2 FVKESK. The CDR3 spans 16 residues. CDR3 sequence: CASSQGAMRFKNIQYF. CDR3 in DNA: TGTGCCAGCAGCCAAGGGGCCATGAGATTCAAAAACATTCAGTACTTC.

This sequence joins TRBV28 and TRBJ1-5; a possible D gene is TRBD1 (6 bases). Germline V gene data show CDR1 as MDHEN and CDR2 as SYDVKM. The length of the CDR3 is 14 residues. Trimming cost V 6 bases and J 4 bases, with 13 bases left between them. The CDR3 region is CASRAPGQNQPQHF. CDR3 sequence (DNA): TGTGCCAGCAGAGCCCCTGGACAGAATCAGCCCCAGCATTTT.